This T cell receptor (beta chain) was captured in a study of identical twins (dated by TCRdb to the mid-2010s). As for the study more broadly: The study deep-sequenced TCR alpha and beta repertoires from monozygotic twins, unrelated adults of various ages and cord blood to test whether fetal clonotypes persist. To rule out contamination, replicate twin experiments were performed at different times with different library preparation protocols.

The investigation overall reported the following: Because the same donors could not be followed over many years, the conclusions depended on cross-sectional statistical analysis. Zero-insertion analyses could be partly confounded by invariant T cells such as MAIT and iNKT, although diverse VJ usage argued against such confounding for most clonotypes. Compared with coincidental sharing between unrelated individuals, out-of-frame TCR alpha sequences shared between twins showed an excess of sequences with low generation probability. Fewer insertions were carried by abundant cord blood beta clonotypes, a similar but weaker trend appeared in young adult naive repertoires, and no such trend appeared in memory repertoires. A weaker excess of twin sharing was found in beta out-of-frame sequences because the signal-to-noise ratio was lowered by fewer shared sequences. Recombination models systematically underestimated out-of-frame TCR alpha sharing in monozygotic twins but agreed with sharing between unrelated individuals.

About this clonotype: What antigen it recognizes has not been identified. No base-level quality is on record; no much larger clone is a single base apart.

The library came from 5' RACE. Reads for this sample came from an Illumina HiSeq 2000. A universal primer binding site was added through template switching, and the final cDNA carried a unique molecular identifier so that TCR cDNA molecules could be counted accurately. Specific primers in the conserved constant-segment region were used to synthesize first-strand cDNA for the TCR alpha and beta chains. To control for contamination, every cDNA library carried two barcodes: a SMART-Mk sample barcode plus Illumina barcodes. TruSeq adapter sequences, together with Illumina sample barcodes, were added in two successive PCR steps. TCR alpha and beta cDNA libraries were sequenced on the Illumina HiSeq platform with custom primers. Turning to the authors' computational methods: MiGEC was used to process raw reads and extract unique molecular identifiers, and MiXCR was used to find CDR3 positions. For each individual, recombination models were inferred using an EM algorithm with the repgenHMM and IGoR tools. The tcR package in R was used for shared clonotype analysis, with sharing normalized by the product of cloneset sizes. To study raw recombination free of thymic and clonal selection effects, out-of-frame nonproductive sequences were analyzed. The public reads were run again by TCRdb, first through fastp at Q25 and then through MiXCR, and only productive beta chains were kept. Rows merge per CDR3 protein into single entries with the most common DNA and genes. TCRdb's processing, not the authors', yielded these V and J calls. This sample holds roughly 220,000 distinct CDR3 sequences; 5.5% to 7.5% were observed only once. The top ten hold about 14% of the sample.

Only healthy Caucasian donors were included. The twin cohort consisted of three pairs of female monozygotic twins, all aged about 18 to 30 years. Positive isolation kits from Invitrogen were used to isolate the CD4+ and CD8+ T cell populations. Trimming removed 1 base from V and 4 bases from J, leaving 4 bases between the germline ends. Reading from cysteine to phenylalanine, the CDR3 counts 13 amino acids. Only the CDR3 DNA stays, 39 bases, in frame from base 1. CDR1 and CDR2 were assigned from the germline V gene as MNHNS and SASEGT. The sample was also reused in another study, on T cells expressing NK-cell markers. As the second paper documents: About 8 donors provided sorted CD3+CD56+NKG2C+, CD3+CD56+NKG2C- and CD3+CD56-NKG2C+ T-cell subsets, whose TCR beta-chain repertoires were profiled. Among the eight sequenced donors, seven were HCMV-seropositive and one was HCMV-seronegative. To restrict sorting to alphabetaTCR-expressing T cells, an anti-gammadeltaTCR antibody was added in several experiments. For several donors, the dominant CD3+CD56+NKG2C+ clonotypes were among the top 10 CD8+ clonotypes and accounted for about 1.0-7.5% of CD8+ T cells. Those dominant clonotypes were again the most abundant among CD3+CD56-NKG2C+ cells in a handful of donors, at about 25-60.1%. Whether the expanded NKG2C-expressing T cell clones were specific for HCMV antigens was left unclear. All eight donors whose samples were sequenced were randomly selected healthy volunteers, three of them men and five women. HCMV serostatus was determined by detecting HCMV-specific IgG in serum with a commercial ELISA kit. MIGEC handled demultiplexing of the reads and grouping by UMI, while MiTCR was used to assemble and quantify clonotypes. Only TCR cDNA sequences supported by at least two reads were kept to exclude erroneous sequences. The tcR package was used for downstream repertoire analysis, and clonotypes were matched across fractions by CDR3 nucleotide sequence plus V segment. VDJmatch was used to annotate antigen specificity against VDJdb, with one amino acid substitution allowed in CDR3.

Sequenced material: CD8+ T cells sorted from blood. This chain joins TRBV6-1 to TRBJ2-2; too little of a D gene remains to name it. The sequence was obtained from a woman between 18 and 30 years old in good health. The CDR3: CASSEVGTGELFF. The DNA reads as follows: TGTGCCAGCAGTGAAGTGGGCACCGGGGAGCTGTTTTTT.